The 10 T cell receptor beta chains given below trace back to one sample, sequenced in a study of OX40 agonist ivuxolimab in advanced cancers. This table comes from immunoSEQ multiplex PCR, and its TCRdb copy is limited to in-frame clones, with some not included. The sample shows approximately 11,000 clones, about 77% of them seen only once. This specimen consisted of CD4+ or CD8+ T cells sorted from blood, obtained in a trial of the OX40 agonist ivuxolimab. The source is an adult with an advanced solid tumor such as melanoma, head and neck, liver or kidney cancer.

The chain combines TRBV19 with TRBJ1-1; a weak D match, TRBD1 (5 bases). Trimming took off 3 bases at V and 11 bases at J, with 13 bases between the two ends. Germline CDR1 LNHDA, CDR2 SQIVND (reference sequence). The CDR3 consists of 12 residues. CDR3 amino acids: CASSINQGLAFF. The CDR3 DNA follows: TGTGCCAGTAGTATCAACCAGGGACTGGCTTTCTTT.

The CDR3 nucleotides are TGCGCCAGCAGTCCTTTAGGGGCGGGAACCACCGGGGAGCTGTTTTTT. Its translation is CASSPLGAGTTGELFF. The gene calls are TRBV10-2 and TRBJ2-2, with D possibly TRBD2 on 6 matching bases. Deletions cut 5 bases from V and 4 bases from J, with 17 bases between. Germline CDR1 reads WSHSY; CDR2 reads SAAADI. The CDR3 spans 16 residues.

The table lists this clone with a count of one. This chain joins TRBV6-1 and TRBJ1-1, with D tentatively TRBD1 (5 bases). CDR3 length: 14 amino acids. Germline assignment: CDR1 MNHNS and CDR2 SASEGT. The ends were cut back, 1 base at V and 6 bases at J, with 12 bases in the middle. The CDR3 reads CASSEVVYRSEAFF. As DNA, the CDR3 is TGTGCCAGCAGTGAAGTCGTCTACAGGTCTGAAGCTTTCTTT.

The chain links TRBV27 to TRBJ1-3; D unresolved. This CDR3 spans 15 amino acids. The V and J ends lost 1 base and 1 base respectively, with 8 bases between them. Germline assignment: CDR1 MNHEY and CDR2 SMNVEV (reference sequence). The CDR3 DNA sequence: TGTGCCAGCAGTTTATTAGGGAAATCTGGAAACACCATATATTTT. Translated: CASSLLGKSGNTIYF.

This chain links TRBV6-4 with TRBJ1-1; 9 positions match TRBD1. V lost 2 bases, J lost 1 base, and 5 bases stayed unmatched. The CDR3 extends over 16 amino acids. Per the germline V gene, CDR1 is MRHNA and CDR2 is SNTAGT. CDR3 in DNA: TGTGCCAGCAGTGACGGTTTGACAGGGGGGAACACTGAAGCTTTCTTT. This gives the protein CASSDGLTGGNTEAFF.

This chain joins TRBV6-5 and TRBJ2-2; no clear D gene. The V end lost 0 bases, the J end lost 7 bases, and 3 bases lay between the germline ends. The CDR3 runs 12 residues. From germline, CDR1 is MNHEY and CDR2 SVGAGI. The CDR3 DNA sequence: TGTGCCAGCAGTTACTCTGGCGGGGAGCTGTTTTTT. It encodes CASSYSGGELFF.

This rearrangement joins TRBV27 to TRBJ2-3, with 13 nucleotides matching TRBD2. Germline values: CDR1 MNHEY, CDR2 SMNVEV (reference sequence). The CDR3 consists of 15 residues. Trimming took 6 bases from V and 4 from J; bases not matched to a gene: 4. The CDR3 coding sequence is TGTGCCAGCAGCCGGACTAGCGGGGGCCCAGATACGCAGTATTTT. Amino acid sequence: CASSRTSGGPDTQYF.

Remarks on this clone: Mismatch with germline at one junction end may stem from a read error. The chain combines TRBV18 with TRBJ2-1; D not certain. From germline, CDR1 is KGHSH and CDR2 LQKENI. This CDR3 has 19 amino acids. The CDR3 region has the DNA TGTGCCAGCTTACCATTAGCCACCAACGATTTTAGTTCCTACAATGAGCAGTTCTTC. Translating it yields CASLPLATNDFSSYNEQFF.

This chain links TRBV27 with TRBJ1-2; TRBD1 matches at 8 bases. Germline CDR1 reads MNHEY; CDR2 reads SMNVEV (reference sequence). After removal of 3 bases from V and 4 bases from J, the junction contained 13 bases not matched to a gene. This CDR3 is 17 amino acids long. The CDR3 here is CASSLVTVWGQAYGYTF. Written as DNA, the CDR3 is TGTGCCAGCAGTTTGGTCACGGTATGGGGACAGGCCTATGGCTACACCTTC.

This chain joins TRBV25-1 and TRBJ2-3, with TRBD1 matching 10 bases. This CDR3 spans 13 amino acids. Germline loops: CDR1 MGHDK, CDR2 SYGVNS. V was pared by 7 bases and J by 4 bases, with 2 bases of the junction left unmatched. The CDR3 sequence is CASTTGGADTQYF. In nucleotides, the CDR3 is TGTGCCAGCACGACAGGGGGCGCAGATACGCAGTATTTT.